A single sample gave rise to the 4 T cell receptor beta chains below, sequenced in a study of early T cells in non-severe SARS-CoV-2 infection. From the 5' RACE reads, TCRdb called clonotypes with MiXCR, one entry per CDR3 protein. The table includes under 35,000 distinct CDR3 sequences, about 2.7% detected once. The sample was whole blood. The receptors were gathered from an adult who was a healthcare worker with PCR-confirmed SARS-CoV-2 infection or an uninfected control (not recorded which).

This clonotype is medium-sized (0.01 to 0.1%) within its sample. CDR3 nucleotide sequence: TGTGCCATCGGAGGTGGGCCGGGGGGCTACACCTTC. Its protein product is CAIGGGPGGYTF. V and J are TRBV10-3 and TRBJ1-2; D gene ambiguous. The CDR3 extends over 12 amino acids. V gave up 8 bases and J gave up 8 bases, with 15 bases separating them. Germline lookup yields CDR1 ENHRY and CDR2 SYGVKD.

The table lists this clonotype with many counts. The CDR3, as DNA: TGTGCCAGCAGTAGGAGGGGGCGCGACTATGGCTACACCTTC. It specifies CASSRRGRDYGYTF. The J gene is TRBJ1-2, the V gene TRBV27; 7 bases align to TRBD1. Trimming removed 5 bases from V and 3 bases from J; junction bases left unmatched: 6. This CDR3 has 14 residues. CDR1 is MNHEY, CDR2 SMNVEV, per germline (reference sequence).

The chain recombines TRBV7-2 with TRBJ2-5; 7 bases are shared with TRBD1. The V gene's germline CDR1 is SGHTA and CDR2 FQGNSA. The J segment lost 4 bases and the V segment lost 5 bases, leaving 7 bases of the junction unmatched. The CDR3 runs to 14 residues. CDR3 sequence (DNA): TGTGCCAGCAGCGAAGACAGGGCGAGAGAGACCCAGTACTTC. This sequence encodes CASSEDRARETQYF. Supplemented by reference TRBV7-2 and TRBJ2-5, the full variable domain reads GAGVSQSPSNKVTEKGKDVELRCDPISGHTALYWYRQSLGQGLEFLIYFQGNSAPDKSGLPSDRFSAERTGGSVSTLTIQRTQQEDSAVYLCASSEDRARETQYFGPGTRLLVL.

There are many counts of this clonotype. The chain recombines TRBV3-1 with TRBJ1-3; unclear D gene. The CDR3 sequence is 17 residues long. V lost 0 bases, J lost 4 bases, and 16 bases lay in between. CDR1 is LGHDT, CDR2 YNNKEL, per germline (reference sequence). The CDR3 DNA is TGTGCCAGCAGCCAAGATTTCGCGTCCCACCTCGGAAACACCATATATTTT. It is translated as CASSQDFASHLGNTIYF. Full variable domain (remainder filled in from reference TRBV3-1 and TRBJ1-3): DTAVSQTPKYLVTQMGNDKSIKCEQNLGHDTMYWYKQDSKKFLKIMFSYNNKELIINETVPNRFSPKSPDKAHLNLHINSLELGDSAVYFCASSQDFASHLGNTIYFGEGSWLTVV.